This T cell receptor beta chain was captured by sequencing in a study of OX40 agonist ivuxolimab in advanced cancers. Study summary: The mean age was about 61 years, ranging from 23 to 79, with around four fifths of participants male.

Per germline, CDR1 MNHEY and CDR2 SVGAGI. Deletions cut 6 bases from V and 4 bases from J, with 10 bases between. The CDR3 spans 13 residues. Produced via immunoSEQ multiplex PCR; TCRdb's table is partial and in-frame only. Seen here are 55,000 to 65,000 clones, approximately 87% observed once, and the top ten hold 0.3% to 0.45%. The chain has TRBV6-5 and TRBJ2-1; D might be TRBD2 (6 bases). The specimen comprised CD4+ or CD8+ T cells sorted from blood, sampled in a trial of the OX40 agonist ivuxolimab. This clonotype was obtained from an adult with an advanced solid tumor such as melanoma, head and neck, liver or kidney cancer. The chain's CDR3 is CASRAGTYNEQFF. Here the CDR3 DNA reads TGTGCCAGCAGAGCCGGGACTTACAATGAGCAGTTCTTC.